The 24 T cell receptor beta chains in this list originate from one sample, sequenced in a study of T cell responses to AZD1222 COVID-19 vaccine. Sequencing used immunoSEQ multiplex PCR; TCRdb keeps in-frame clones, though not all of them. The data hold about 160,000 clones, with 92% observed a single time. The sample was peripheral blood, taken on day 0 of MenACWY control vaccination. Receptors were obtained from an adult in good health.

V gene TRBV7-6 combines with J gene TRBJ2-7, with D tentatively TRBD1 or TRBD2 (5 bases each). Trimming left V 3 bases short and J 1 base short, with 13 bases between. This CDR3 is 15 amino acids long. The germline gives CDR1 SGHVS, CDR2 FNYEAQ. The CDR3 bases are TGTGCCAGCAGCTTGGGCAGGGAGAAGTCCTACGAGCAGTACTTC. Protein: CASSLGREKSYEQYF.

V gene TRBV7-2 combines with J gene TRBJ1-5; D may be TRBD1 (6 bases). From germline, CDR1 is SGHTA and CDR2 FQGNSA. This CDR3 region has 17 residues. The V gene lost 5 bases and the J gene lost 6 bases, with 23 bases spanning the gap. The CDR3 sequence: CASSTQRTLRGGQPQHF. The DNA for the CDR3 is TGTGCCAGCAGCACCCAAAGGACCCTCCGAGGGGGTCAGCCCCAGCATTTT.

The chain uses TRBV3-1 (or the pseudogene TRBV3-2) and TRBJ2-7; 8 bases fit TRBD2. The V gene end was trimmed by 4 bases and the J gene end by 2 bases; junction bases not matched to a gene: 4. CDR1 is LGHDT, CDR2 YNNKEL, per germline (reference sequence). The length of the CDR3 is 14 residues. The CDR3 reads CASSLTSGAYEQYF. The DNA for the CDR3 is TGTGCCAGCAGCCTAACTAGCGGTGCCTACGAGCAGTACTTC.

Only one count was recorded for this clone. The chain couples TRBV5-1 to TRBJ2-5; D unclear. The CDR3 is 12 residues long. The V end lost 2 bases, the J end lost 2 bases, and 4 bases lay between the germline ends. Germline V gene data show CDR1 as SGHRS and CDR2 as YFSETQ. The CDR3 reads CASSLPQETQYF. Here the CDR3 DNA reads TGCGCCAGCAGCTTACCACAAGAGACCCAGTACTTC.

This chain links TRBV6-6 with TRBJ1-2; TRBD1 agrees at 8 bases. V dropped 3 bases and J dropped 5; count of bases not matched to a gene: 11. The CDR3 spans 16 residues. Looked up from germline, CDR1 is MNHNY and CDR2 is SVGAGI (reference sequence). Here the CDR3 DNA reads TGTGCCAGCAGTTATACAGGGGGGTACCTGGGGTATGGCTACACCTTC. This gives the protein CASSYTGGYLGYGYTF.

The J gene is TRBJ1-2, the V gene TRBV4-1; TRBD1 might be the D (6 bases). This CDR3 comprises 13 residues. Germline V gives CDR1 MGHRA, CDR2 YSYEKL. Trimming shortened V by 3 bases and J by 8 bases, and 13 bases separated the two germline ends. The CDR3 spells CASSHETGYGYTF. CDR3 coding DNA: TGCGCCAGCAGCCATGAGACAGGATACGGCTACACCTTC.

The chain carries TRBV5-1 and TRBJ1-1, with TRBD1 matching 7 bases. J was trimmed by 5 bases and V by 0 bases; bases with no gene match: 4. Germline V gives CDR1 SGHRS, CDR2 YFSETQ. This CDR3 region has 14 residues. The CDR3 protein is CASSLGDSRTEAFF. CDR3 coding DNA: TGCGCCAGCAGCTTGGGGGACAGTCGGACTGAAGCTTTCTTT.

Only one count was recorded for this clone. The chain has TRBV27 and TRBJ2-2; TRBD2 agrees at 9 bases. The germline V gene encodes CDR1 MNHEY and CDR2 SMNVEV (reference sequence). This CDR3 region has 14 residues. J gave up 4 bases and V 4 bases, and 1 base lay outside the gene matches. The DNA for the CDR3 is TGTGCCAGCAGTTGGCGGGAGGGCACCGGGGAGCTGTTTTTT. Its protein is CASSWREGTGELFF.

The genes are TRBV7-9 and TRBJ1-2; D not resolved. V shed 1 base and J shed 2 bases, with 5 bases lying between them. This CDR3 is 13 amino acids long. Germline V gene sequence: CDR1 SEHNR, CDR2 FQNEAQ (reference sequence). For the CDR3, the DNA is TGTGCCAGCAGCTTAGAGCTGAACTATGGCTACACCTTC. It yields the protein CASSLELNYGYTF.

V usage is TRBV3-1 (or the pseudogene TRBV3-2) and J usage is TRBJ1-6, with D uncertain. V lost 1 base and J lost 10, with 11 bases in between. The V gene's germline CDR1 is LGHDT and CDR2 YNNKEL (reference sequence). There are 14 residues in the CDR3. CDR3: CASSQVVRGSPLHF. The DNA of the CDR3 is TGTGCCAGCAGCCAAGTCGTCCGGGGATCACCCCTCCACTTT.

The chain recombines TRBV5-4 with TRBJ1-2, with D hard to call. CDR1 and CDR2 (germline): SGHNT, YYREEE (reference sequence). V was clipped by 3 bases and J by 8 bases, with 14 bases between them. This CDR3 comprises 13 residues. As DNA, the CDR3 is TGTGCCAGCAGCTACCGCCGGGTGGAAGGCTACACCTTC. This gives the protein CASSYRRVEGYTF.

The chain uses TRBV7-9 and TRBJ2-7; D unclear. V was cut by 5 bases and J by 4 bases, with 15 bases left in between. Looked up from germline, CDR1 is SEHNR and CDR2 is FQNEAQ (reference sequence). The CDR3 has 14 residues. In nucleotides, the CDR3 is TGTGCCAGCAGCCCGGGCCAACCCTCTTACGAGCAGTACTTC. Its protein is CASSPGQPSYEQYF.

V usage is TRBV7-8 and J usage is TRBJ1-1, with 7 nucleotides matching TRBD1. CDR1 and CDR2 (germline): SGHVS, FQNEAQ. J lost 5 bases, V lost 0 bases, and 6 bases had no gene match. This CDR3 has 15 residues. Here the CDR3 DNA reads TGTGCCAGCAGCTTAGCGGACAGGATGGGGACTGAAGCTTTCTTT. Encoded protein: CASSLADRMGTEAFF.

The genes are TRBV7-6 and TRBJ1-1; 7 positions agree with TRBD1. The V gene's germline CDR1 is SGHVS and CDR2 FNYEAQ. This CDR3 is built from 19 residues. Trimming removed 0 bases from V and 3 bases from J; junction bases left unmatched: 16. CDR3 DNA: TGTGCCAGCAGCTTAGCCTCCGATCAAGGGGGCTGGAGGGACACTGAAGCTTTCTTT. Translation: CASSLASDQGGWRDTEAFF.

The gene calls are TRBV11-2 and TRBJ2-1, with unresolved D. The germline V and J ends were trimmed by 6 bases and 9 bases, with 12 bases remaining between them. Germline CDR1 SGHAT, CDR2 FQNNGV. There are 12 residues in the CDR3. Here the CDR3 DNA reads TGTGCCAGCAGACCACCCGTGGGTGAGCAGTTCTTC. It translates to CASRPPVGEQFF.

This rearrangement joins TRBV6-5 to TRBJ1-2; 7 nucleotides align to TRBD1. Trimming at V came to 6 bases and at J to 4 bases, leaving 5 bases not matched to a gene. The CDR3 covers 13 residues. Germline V CDR1 and CDR2: MNHEY, SVGAGI. CDR3 in amino acids: CASSRDSFYGYTF. CDR3 bases: TGTGCCAGCAGCAGGGACAGTTTCTATGGCTACACCTTC.

The gene calls are TRBV12-3 or TRBV12-4 and TRBJ1-1; D gene ambiguous. The germline V and J ends were trimmed by 8 bases and 1 base, with 8 bases remaining between them. This CDR3 region has 12 residues. As DNA, the CDR3 is TGTGCCAGCCGGCCGACGAACACTGAAGCTTTCTTT. Amino acids: CASRPTNTEAFF.

The V gene is TRBV27, the J gene TRBJ1-5; unclear D gene. The CDR3 sequence is 14 residues long. The V gene's germline CDR1 is MNHEY and CDR2 SMNVEV (reference sequence). V was cut by 6 bases and J by 2 bases, with 11 bases left in between. CDR3 coding DNA: TGTGCCAGCAGAATCCGGGTAGGCAATCAGCCCCAGCATTTT. It is translated as CASRIRVGNQPQHF.

The genes are TRBV5-1 and TRBJ1-4; D is uncertain. Germline CDR1 SGHRS, CDR2 YFSETQ. The V end lost 4 bases, the J end lost 7 bases, and 11 bases lay between the germline ends. The CDR3 loop spans 13 amino acids. Written as DNA, the CDR3 is TGCGCCAGCAGCCTCCCTACCGGTGAAAAACTGTTTTTT. Its translation: CASSLPTGEKLFF.

The rearrangement joins TRBV12-3 or TRBV12-4 to TRBJ1-1; TRBD1 might be the D (6 bases). The CDR3 loop spans 13 amino acids. V was clipped by 4 bases and J by 4 bases, with 10 bases between them. As DNA, the CDR3 is TGTGCCAGCAGTTCCCAACAGGGCACTGAAGCTTTCTTT. Translating gives CASSSQQGTEAFF.

The chain uses TRBV12-3 or TRBV12-4 and TRBJ2-5; D is unclear. Trimming stripped 3 bases from V and 5 bases from J, with 4 bases between. This CDR3 has 11 residues. In DNA, the CDR3 is TGTGCCAGCAGTTTGGCCGAGACCCAGTACTTC. Amino acid sequence: CASSLAETQYF.

The chain joins TRBV6-1 to TRBJ1-5, with 8 bases lining up with TRBD1. CDR1 and CDR2 (germline): MNHNS, SASEGT. V dropped 5 bases and J dropped 6; count of bases not matched to a gene: 6. The CDR3 totals 14 residues. This CDR3 reads CASSLRGRGQPQHF. In nucleotides, the CDR3 is TGTGCCAGCAGTCTCAGGGGGCGGGGTCAGCCCCAGCATTTT.

The rearrangement links TRBV7-6 to TRBJ1-1, with a weak D call TRBD1 (6 bases). The germline V gene has CDR1 SGHVS and CDR2 FNYEAQ. This CDR3 region has 15 residues. Trimming cost V 1 base and J 4 bases, with 13 bases left between them. The CDR3 loop reads CASSLGDGGGTEAFF. The CDR3, as DNA: TGTGCCAGCAGCTTAGGAGACGGAGGGGGCACTGAAGCTTTCTTT.

This clone was counted only a few times. J is TRBJ1-2 and V is TRBV5-1, with a tentative D call TRBD1 (6 bases). Trimming stripped 2 bases from V and 6 bases from J, with 14 bases between. This CDR3 region has 14 residues. Germline values: CDR1 SGHRS, CDR2 YFSETQ. The CDR3 loop is CASSLDFGGDGYTF. In DNA, the CDR3 is TGCGCCAGCAGCTTAGATTTCGGGGGCGATGGCTACACCTTC.